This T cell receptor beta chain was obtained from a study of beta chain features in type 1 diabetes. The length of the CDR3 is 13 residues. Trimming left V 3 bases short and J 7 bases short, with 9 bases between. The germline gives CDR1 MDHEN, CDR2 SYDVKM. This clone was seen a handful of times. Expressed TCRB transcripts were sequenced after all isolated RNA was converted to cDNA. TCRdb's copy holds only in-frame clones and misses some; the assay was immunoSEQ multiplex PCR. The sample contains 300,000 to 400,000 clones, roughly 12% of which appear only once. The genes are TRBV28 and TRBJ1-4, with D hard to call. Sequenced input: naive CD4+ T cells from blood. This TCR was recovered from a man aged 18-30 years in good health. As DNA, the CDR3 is TGTGCCAGCAGTTTCCCCAGAGGTGAAAAACTGTTTTTT. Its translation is CASSFPRGEKLFF.